The entry below describes one TCR beta chain. Its antigen remains unknown. Here immunoSEQ multiplex PCR was the method, and the copy in TCRdb shows in-frame clones only, minus some. Of roughly 130,000 clones listed, approximately 81% are singletons. These data are taken from a study of cytotoxic CD8 clonotypes in ibrutinib-treated CLL. Across the whole study: Response sampling came at median around 12 months of treatment, ranging roughly 6 to 36 months. Broader study findings: There were few public clonotypes, and on treatment they contracted or stayed stable.

The receptor's source is a human donor with chronic lymphocytic leukemia. The starting material was PBMCs, obtained after 12 months of ibrutinib treatment.

The DNA of the CDR3 is TGTGCCAGCTATCCAGGGACAGCTCGTCCAAGAGAGACCCAGTACTTC. Its translation is CASYPGTARPRETQYF. The chain recombines TRBV5-4 with TRBJ2-5; 7 nucleotides align to TRBD1. The germline CDR1 and CDR2 sequences are SGHNT and YYREEE (reference sequence). This CDR3 region has 16 residues. V was clipped by 7 bases and J by 4 bases; unmatched bases: 16.